These 2 T cell receptor beta chains were sequenced from one sample in a study of OX40 agonist ivuxolimab in advanced cancers. Libraries were prepared by immunoSEQ multiplex PCR; TCRdb keeps only in-frame clonotypes and omits some of them. The table lists over 45,000 clones, over 80% of them singletons. The sample was CD4+ or CD8+ T cells sorted from blood, taken in a trial of the OX40 agonist ivuxolimab. These receptor sequences come from an adult with an advanced solid tumor such as melanoma, head and neck, liver or kidney cancer.

In DNA form, the CDR3 reads TGCGCCAGCAGCCAAGGGGACTCCTCCTACGAGCAGTACTTC. This encodes CASSQGDSSYEQYF. The chain joins TRBV4-1 to TRBJ2-7; TRBD2 is a possible D gene (6 bases). CDR1 is MGHRA, CDR2 YSYEKL, per germline. The CDR3 has 14 amino acids. V lost 1 base and J 0 bases, leaving 7 bases between the germline ends.

V usage is TRBV30 and J usage is TRBJ1-4, with 8 bases matching TRBD1. The CDR3 length is 17 residues. Germline V CDR1 and CDR2: GTSNPN, SVGIG (reference sequence). Germline trimming cut 2 bases from V and 0 bases from J; bases unmatched to any gene: 8. The CDR3 DNA is TGTGCCTGGAGTCCCGGACAGGGAGATGCAACTAATGAAAAACTGTTTTTT. This gives the protein CAWSPGQGDATNEKLFF.